This T cell receptor (beta chain) was sequenced for a study of breast tumors, draining lymph nodes, adjacent tissues. CDR3 length: 15 residues. CDR1 is SGHRS, CDR2 YFSETQ, per germline. V gave up 8 bases and J gave up 2 bases; unmatched junction bases: 11. Findings of the study overall: Tumor repertoires ranked between lymph nodes and nontumor tissue in diversity, with V and J gene preferences.

TCRdb reprocessed the multiplex PCR reads via MiXCR and lists one record per CDR3 protein. The sample records about 19,000 distinct CDR3 sequences, about 45% being singletons. As regards this clonotype: Its antigen is unidentified.

The material sequenced was breast tumor tissue. This sequence originates from a female donor with breast cancer. Some clones in this sample may be carry-over from other donors' samples. The chain recombines TRBV5-1 with TRBJ2-7; TRBD2 matches at 9 bases. CDR3 loop: CASSKASGKTYEQYF. The CDR3 bases are TGCGCCAGTTCCAAGGCTAGCGGGAAAACCTACGAGCAGTACTTC.